The entry below gives a single T cell receptor (beta chain) sequence along with its context. Its specificity is not known. This sample is drawn from a study of beta chain features in type 1 diabetes. Overall study: Comparable age, gender and cell yields were observed in patients relative to healthy donors. Findings and caveats of the study: PCR may have favored shorter templates equally in patients and controls.

What was sequenced were expressed TCRB transcripts, since all of the isolated RNA had been reverse transcribed. Sequencing used immunoSEQ multiplex PCR; TCRdb keeps in-frame clones, though not all of them. The table lists under 400,000 clones, 15% to 20% of them singletons. The CDR3 totals 12 residues. V lost 4 bases to trimming and J lost 4 bases, with 7 bases between them. Germline CDR1 reads SGDLS; CDR2 reads YYNGEE. The receptor was derived from a woman aged 18-30 years in good health. The gene calls are TRBV9 and TRBJ2-3; D is uncertain. Sequencing was carried out using naive CD4+ T cells from blood. CDR3 sequence (DNA): TGTGCCAGCAGCCTCAGGTCAGATACGCAGTATTTT. Amino acid sequence: CASSLRSDTQYF. Supplemented by reference TRBV9 and TRBJ2-3, the full variable domain reads DSGVTQTPKHLITATGQRVTLRCSPRSGDLSVYWYQQSLDQGLQFLIQYYNGEERAKGNILERFSAQQFPDLHSELNLSSLELGDSALYFCASSLRSDTQYFGPGTRLTVL.